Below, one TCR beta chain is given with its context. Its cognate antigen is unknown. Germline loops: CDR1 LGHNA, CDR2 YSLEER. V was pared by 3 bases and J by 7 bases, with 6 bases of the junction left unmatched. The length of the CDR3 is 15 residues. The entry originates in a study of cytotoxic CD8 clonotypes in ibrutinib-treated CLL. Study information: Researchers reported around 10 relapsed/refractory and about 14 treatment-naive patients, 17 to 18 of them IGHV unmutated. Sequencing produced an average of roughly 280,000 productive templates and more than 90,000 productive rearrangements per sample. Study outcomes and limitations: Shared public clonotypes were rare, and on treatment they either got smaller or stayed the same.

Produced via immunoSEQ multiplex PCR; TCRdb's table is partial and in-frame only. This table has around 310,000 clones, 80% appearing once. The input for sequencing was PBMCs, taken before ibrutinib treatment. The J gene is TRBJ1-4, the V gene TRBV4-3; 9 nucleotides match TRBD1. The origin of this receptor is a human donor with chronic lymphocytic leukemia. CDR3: CASSHVTGGREKLFF. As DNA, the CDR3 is TGCGCCAGCAGCCACGTGACAGGGGGTCGTGAAAAACTGTTTTTT.